This section outlines one T cell receptor beta chain sequence together with its context. Relative to the germline gene, one junction end is altered; a read error may explain this. This sample is part of a study of T cell changes during pregnancy in multiple sclerosis. This table comes from immunoSEQ multiplex PCR, and its TCRdb copy is limited to in-frame clones, with some not included. The table has about 68,000 clones, roughly nine tenths seen once. Source: peripheral blood, taken in the second trimester of pregnancy. This clonotype originated in a female donor with multiple sclerosis, enrolled in a pregnancy study.

CDR3 sequence reads: CAGSWTGERSGELFF. CDR3 DNA: TGTGCCGGCAGCTGGACAGGGGAAAGGTCCGGGGAGCTGTTTTTT. The chain is built from TRBV11-3 and TRBJ2-2, with 9 bases fitting TRBD1. Germline loops: CDR1 SGHNT, CDR2 YENEEA. The CDR3 has 15 amino acids.